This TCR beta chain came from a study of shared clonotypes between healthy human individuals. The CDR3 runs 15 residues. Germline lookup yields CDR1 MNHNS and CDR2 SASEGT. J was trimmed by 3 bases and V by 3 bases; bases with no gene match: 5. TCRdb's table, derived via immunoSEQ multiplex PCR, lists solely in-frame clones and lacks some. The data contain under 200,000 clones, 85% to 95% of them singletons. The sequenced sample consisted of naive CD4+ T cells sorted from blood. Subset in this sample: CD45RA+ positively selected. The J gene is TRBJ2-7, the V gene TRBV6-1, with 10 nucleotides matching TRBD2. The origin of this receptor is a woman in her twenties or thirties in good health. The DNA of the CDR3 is TGTGCCAGCAGTGACCTAGCGGGGGTAAACTACGAGCAGTACTTC. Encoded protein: CASSDLAGVNYEQYF.